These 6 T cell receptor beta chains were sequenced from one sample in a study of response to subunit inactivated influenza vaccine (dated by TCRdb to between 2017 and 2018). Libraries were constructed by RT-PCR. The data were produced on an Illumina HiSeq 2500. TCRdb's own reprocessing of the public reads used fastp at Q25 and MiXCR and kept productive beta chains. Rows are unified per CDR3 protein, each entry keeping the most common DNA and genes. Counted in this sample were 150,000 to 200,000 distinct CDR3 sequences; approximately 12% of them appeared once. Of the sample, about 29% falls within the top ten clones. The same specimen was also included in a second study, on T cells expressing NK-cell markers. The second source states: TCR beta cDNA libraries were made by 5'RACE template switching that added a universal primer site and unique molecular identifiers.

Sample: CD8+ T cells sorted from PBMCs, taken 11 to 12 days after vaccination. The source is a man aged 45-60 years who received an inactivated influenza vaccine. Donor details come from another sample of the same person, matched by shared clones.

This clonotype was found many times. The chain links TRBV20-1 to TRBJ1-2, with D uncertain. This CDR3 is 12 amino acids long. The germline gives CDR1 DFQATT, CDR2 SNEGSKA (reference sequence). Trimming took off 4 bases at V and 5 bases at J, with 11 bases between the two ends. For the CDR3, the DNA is TGCAGTGCTAAAGTGGACCATTATGGCTACACCTTC. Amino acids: CSAKVDHYGYTF.

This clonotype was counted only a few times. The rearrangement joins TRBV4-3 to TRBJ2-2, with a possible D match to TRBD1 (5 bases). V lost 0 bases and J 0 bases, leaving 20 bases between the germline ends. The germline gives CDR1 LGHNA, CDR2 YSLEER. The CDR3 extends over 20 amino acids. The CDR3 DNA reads TGCGCCAGCAGCCAAGACCTGTCAGGACAAATGATCTCGAACACCGGGGAGCTGTTTTTT. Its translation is CASSQDLSGQMISNTGELFF.

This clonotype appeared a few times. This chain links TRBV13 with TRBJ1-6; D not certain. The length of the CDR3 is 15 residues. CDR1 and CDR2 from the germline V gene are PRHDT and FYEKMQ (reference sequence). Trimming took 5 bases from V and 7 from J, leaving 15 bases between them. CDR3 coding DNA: TGTGCCAGCAGCCTACGAACCTCTCTAAATTCACCCCTCCACTTT. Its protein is CASSLRTSLNSPLHF.

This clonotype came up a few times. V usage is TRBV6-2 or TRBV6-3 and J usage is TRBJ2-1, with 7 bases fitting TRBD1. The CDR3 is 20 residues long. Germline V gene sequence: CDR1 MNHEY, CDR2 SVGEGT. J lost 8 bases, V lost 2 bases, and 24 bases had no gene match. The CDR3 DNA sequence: TGTGCCAGCAGTTACGCCCTAAGCCCGACAGGGTCCCTACCAGAGTATGAGCAGTTCTTC. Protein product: CASSYALSPTGSLPEYEQFF.

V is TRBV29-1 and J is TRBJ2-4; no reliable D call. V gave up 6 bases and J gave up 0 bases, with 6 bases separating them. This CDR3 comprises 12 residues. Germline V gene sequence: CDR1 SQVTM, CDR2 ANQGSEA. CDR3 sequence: CSVEIAKNIQYF. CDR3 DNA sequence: TGCAGCGTAGAGATAGCCAAAAACATTCAGTACTTC.

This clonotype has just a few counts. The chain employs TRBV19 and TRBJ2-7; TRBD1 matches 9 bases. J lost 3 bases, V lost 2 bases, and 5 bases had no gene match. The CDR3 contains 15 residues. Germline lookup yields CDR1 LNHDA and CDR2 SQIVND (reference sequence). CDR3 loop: CASSIRGQGYYEQYF. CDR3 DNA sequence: TGTGCCAGTAGTATAAGGGGACAGGGCTACTACGAGCAGTACTTC.